These 7 T cell receptor beta chains originate from one sample sequenced in a study of blood T cell repertoires in COVID-19. The method was immunoSEQ multiplex PCR; TCRdb's version includes in-frame clones alone and lacks a portion of them. The sample consists of about 370,000 clones, around 87% of them appearing once. The sample comprised peripheral blood. The receptors were sampled from a woman in her 30s with COVID-19, enrolled during active disease.

The genes are TRBV6-5 and TRBJ2-3; D perhaps matches TRBD2 (6 bases). V shed 6 bases and J shed 2 bases, with 15 bases lying between them. The CDR3 totals 15 residues. The germline CDR1 and CDR2 sequences are MNHEY and SVGAGI. CDR3 amino acids: CASSPLARNTDTQYF. In DNA form, the CDR3 reads TGTGCCAGCAGCCCCCTAGCGAGAAACACAGATACGCAGTATTTT.

The V and J genes are TRBV7-9 and TRBJ2-3, with 7 bases matching TRBD1. J was trimmed by 4 bases and V by 7 bases; bases with no gene match: 5. The CDR3 runs 13 residues. From germline, CDR1 is SEHNR and CDR2 FQNEAQ (reference sequence). The CDR3 spells CASTPGGADTQYF. DNA for the CDR3: TGTGCCAGCACCCCAGGGGGAGCAGATACGCAGTATTTT. Drawing the rest from reference TRBV7-9 and TRBJ2-3, the complete variable domain is DTGVSQNPRHKITKRGQNVTFRCDPISEHNRLYWYRQTLGQGPEFLTYFQNEAQLEKSRLLSDRFSAERPKGSFSTLEIQRTEQGDSAMYLCASTPGGADTQYFGPGTRLTVL.

The chain combines TRBV19 with TRBJ1-5; maybe TRBD1 (5 bases). Trimming pared 9 bases from V and 1 base from J, leaving 13 bases between. Germline CDR1 is LNHDA and CDR2 is SQIVND (reference sequence). The CDR3 contains 14 residues. The CDR3 sequence is CASGLGASNQPQHF. The CDR3 DNA sequence: TGTGCCAGCGGCTTAGGGGCAAGCAATCAGCCCCAGCATTTT.

The chain is built from TRBV5-6 and TRBJ2-1; TRBD2 matches at 8 bases. CDR3 length: 15 residues. CDR1 SGHDT and CDR2 YYEEEE come from the germline V gene. V lost 2 bases, J lost 3 bases, and 4 bases stayed unmatched. For the CDR3, the DNA is TGTGCCAGCAGCTTAGAGCGGGGGTACTACAATGAGCAGTTCTTC. It encodes CASSLERGYYNEQFF.

J is TRBJ2-1 and V is TRBV6-5; D remains ambiguous. The germline V gene has CDR1 MNHEY and CDR2 SVGAGI. The CDR3 is made up of 12 amino acids. Trimming left V 5 bases short and J 8 bases short, with 10 bases between. The CDR3, as DNA: TGTGCCAGCAGTCCCCCCTCGGATGAGCAGTTCTTC. It yields the protein CASSPPSDEQFF.

This clone turned up a few times. The chain couples TRBV28 to TRBJ2-3; weak D call: TRBD2 (5 bases). Germline CDR1 and CDR2: MDHEN and SYDVKM. There are 14 residues in the CDR3. V was trimmed by 5 bases and J by 5 bases, leaving 14 bases between them. The CDR3 coding sequence is TGTGCCAGCAGTCGAGGACTCTGGGGAGATACGCAGTATTTT. This sequence encodes CASSRGLWGDTQYF.

This chain's CDR3 is CASSLIPGELFF. The DNA for the CDR3 is TGTGCCAGCAGCTTAATTCCGGGGGAGCTGTTTTTT. The chain joins TRBV7-3 to TRBJ2-2; the D is unclear. Germline V gene lookup returns CDR1 SGHTA and CDR2 FQGTGA. Trimming pared 1 base from V and 8 bases from J, leaving 5 bases between. This CDR3 spans 12 amino acids. Looking up the rest from reference TRBV7-3 and TRBJ2-2 gives the full variable domain: GAGVSQTPSNKVTEKGKYVELRCDPISGHTALYWYRQSLGQGPEFLIYFQGTGAADDSGLPNDRFFAVRPEGSVSTLKIQRTERGDSAVYLCASSLIPGELFFGEGSRLTVL.